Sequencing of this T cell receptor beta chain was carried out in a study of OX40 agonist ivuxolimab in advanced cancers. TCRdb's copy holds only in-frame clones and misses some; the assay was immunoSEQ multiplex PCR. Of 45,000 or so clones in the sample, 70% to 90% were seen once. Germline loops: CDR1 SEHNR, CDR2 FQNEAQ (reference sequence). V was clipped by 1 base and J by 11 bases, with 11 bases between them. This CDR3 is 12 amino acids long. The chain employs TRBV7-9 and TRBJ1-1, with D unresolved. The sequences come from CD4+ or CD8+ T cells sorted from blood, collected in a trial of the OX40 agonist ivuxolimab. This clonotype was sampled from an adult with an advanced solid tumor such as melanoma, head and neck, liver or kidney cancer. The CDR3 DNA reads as TGTGCCAGCAGCTTAGGAAATCCAGAGGCTTTCTTT. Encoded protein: CASSLGNPEAFF. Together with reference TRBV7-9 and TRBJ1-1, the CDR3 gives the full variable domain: DTGVSQNPRHKITKRGQNVTFRCDPISEHNRLYWYRQTLGQGPEFLTYFQNEAQLEKSRLLSDRFSAERPKGSFSTLEIQRTEQGDSAMYLCASSLGNPEAFFGQGTRLTVV.